The 28 T cell receptor beta chains in this list originate from one sample, sequenced in a study of blood T cell repertoires in COVID-19. The protocol was immunoSEQ multiplex PCR, while the TCRdb copy is restricted to in-frame clones and leaves out a portion. This sample yields under 300,000 clones, of which approximately 86% are seen a single time; about 6% belongs to the top ten. Source material: PBMCs or T cells enriched from blood (not recorded which). The receptors originated from a young woman with acute COVID-19.

This rearrangement joins TRBV15 to TRBJ2-2, with D perhaps TRBD1 (6 bases). V was pared by 0 bases and J by 3 bases, with 23 bases between. Germline V gene lookup returns CDR1 LNHNV and CDR2 YYDKDF (reference sequence). The CDR3 extends over 20 amino acids. CDR3 loop: CATSRDLLDRLLGDTGELFF. CDR3 sequence (DNA): TGTGCCACCAGCAGAGATCTCCTCGACAGGCTCTTAGGGGACACCGGGGAGCTGTTTTTT.

This chain uses TRBV28 with TRBJ2-3; D unresolved. The CDR3 totals 16 residues. The germline V gene has CDR1 MDHEN and CDR2 SYDVKM. V lost 2 bases, J lost 3 bases, and 15 bases lay in between. CDR3 sequence reads: CASSLGGSAATDTQYF. Here the CDR3 DNA reads TGTGCCAGCAGTTTAGGTGGCTCCGCGGCAACAGATACGCAGTATTTT.

The chain couples TRBV6-5 to TRBJ1-2, with a weak D call TRBD1 (5 bases). The V and J ends lost 2 bases and 3 bases respectively, with 13 bases between them. There are 15 residues in the CDR3. In germline, CDR1 is MNHEY, CDR2 SVGAGI. The DNA of the CDR3 is TGTGCCAGCAGTTACGGGCAGGGTACACACTATGGCTACACCTTC. This codes for CASSYGQGTHYGYTF.

The sample holds a few counts of this clone. V and J are TRBV28 and TRBJ1-5; 7 positions agree with TRBD1. Per germline, CDR1 MDHEN and CDR2 SYDVKM. This CDR3 is built from 14 residues. With V trimmed by 3 bases and J by 2 bases, 1 base remained unmatched. DNA of the CDR3: TGTGCCAGCAGTTTCGGGACAGGCAATCAGCCCCAGCATTTT. Residues: CASSFGTGNQPQHF.

The gene calls are TRBV6-1 and TRBJ1-6, with D perhaps TRBD1 (5 bases). V lost 1 base and J lost 6, with 10 bases in between. This CDR3 is 15 amino acids long. Looked up from germline, CDR1 is MNHNS and CDR2 is SASEGT. The CDR3 loop is CASSEGGGANSPLHF. The CDR3 DNA reads TGTGCCAGCAGTGAAGGAGGAGGGGCTAATTCACCCCTCCACTTT.

This chain joins TRBV12-3 or TRBV12-4 and TRBJ1-1; a weak D match, TRBD1 (5 bases). The CDR3 spans 12 residues. Trimming took 6 bases from V and 12 from J, leaving 17 bases between them. CDR3 protein: CASSRTGPHTFF. In DNA form, the CDR3 reads TGTGCCAGCAGCAGAACAGGTCCTCACACTTTCTTT.

The chain couples TRBV5-1 to TRBJ2-1; TRBD2 agrees at 9 bases. CDR1 and CDR2 (germline): SGHRS, YFSETQ. The CDR3 runs 16 residues. V dropped 2 bases and J dropped 8; count of bases not matched to a gene: 11. CDR3 sequence: CASSLDGLAGLDEQFF. The CDR3 DNA reads as TGCGCCAGCAGCTTAGACGGGCTAGCGGGGCTGGATGAGCAGTTCTTC.

A few counts support this clone. One end of the junction does not line up with germline, which may come from a read error. The J gene is TRBJ2-5, the V gene TRBV7-7, with TRBD1 identical over 11 bases. The length of the CDR3 is 18 residues. The germline V gene has CDR1 SSHAT and CDR2 FNYEAQ (reference sequence). CDR3 protein: CASSLAPWRDRGVGTQYF. CDR3 coding DNA: TGTGCTAGCAGCTTAGCCCCTTGGCGGGACAGGGGGGTAGGGACCCAGTACTTC.

CDR3 region: CASSDGTGLEQYF. The CDR3 region has the DNA TGTGCCAGCAGTGACGGGACAGGGTTAGAGCAGTACTTC. The chain employs TRBV2 and TRBJ2-7; TRBD1 matches 9 bases. CDR3 length equals 13 residues. Germline lookup yields CDR1 SNHLY and CDR2 FYNNEI. The V gene end was trimmed by 3 bases and the J gene end by 7 bases; junction bases not matched to a gene: 4.

The chain combines TRBV27 with TRBJ2-1; 11 nucleotides agree with TRBD2. The CDR3 runs 16 residues. Trimming cost V 3 bases and J 4 bases; bases outside gene matches: 5. Germline V gene lookup returns CDR1 MNHEY and CDR2 SMNVEV (reference sequence). The CDR3 region has the DNA TGTGCCAGCAGTTTCTTGACTAGCGGGATATACAATGAGCAGTTCTTC. Translating gives CASSFLTSGIYNEQFF.

V usage is TRBV11-3 and J usage is TRBJ2-2; 9 nucleotides align to TRBD1. The germline V gene encodes CDR1 SGHNT and CDR2 YENEEA. Trimming at V came to 2 bases and at J to 6 bases, leaving 4 bases not matched to a gene. The CDR3 is 15 amino acids. The CDR3 region has the DNA TGTGCCAGCAGCTTAAGGACAGGGGTGGCCGGGGAGCTGTTTTTT. Its translation: CASSLRTGVAGELFF.

The chain uses TRBV28 and TRBJ1-2; 7 bases are a match to TRBD1. Looked up from germline, CDR1 is MDHEN and CDR2 is SYDVKM. V was pared by 6 bases and J by 3 bases, with 4 bases of the junction left unmatched. This CDR3 region has 13 residues. The CDR3 reads CASRTTGDYGYTF. The CDR3 region has the DNA TGTGCCAGCAGAACAACAGGGGACTATGGCTACACCTTC.

The chain employs TRBV24-1 and TRBJ2-1; 7 bases map to TRBD1. J gave up 5 bases and V 2 bases, and 5 bases lay outside the gene matches. Germline CDR1 reads KGHDR; CDR2 reads SFDVKD. The CDR3 extends over 15 amino acids. The CDR3 region is CATSDYTGANNEQFF. The CDR3, as DNA: TGTGCCACCAGTGATTATACAGGGGCAAACAATGAGCAGTTCTTC.

The rearrangement links TRBV29-1 to TRBJ2-3; a possible D gene is TRBD1 (6 bases). Germline lookup yields CDR1 SQVTM and CDR2 ANQGSEA. CDR3 length: 12 residues. V lost 7 bases and J lost 4, with 12 bases in between. The CDR3 DNA reads as TGCAGCGGTGGGGGCCCCCCAGATACGCAGTATTTT. Translating it yields CSGGGPPDTQYF.

J is TRBJ2-5 and V is TRBV19, with TRBD2 matching over 7 bases. CDR1 is LNHDA, CDR2 SQIVND, per germline (reference sequence). CDR3 size: 19 residues. V shed 5 bases and J 0 bases; nucleotides not matched to a gene: 18. The CDR3 loop reads CASSPRVGSSGGYQETQYF. For the CDR3, the DNA is TGTGCCAGTAGTCCCCGAGTTGGATCTAGCGGAGGGTACCAAGAGACCCAGTACTTC.

This clone has only a few counts. The J gene is TRBJ1-2, the V gene TRBV12-3 or TRBV12-4; D is possibly TRBD1 (5 bases). The V end lost 5 bases, the J end lost 4 bases, and 11 bases lay between the germline ends. The CDR3 spans 13 residues. CDR3 bases: TGTGCCAGCAGTCCACAGGATTTCTATGGCTACACCTTC. Protein product: CASSPQDFYGYTF.

The chain uses TRBV29-1 and TRBJ2-2; TRBD2 matches at 10 bases. The V segment lost 5 bases and the J segment 7 bases; nucleotides outside the gene matches: 4. Germline V gene sequence: CDR1 SQVTM, CDR2 ANQGSEA. The CDR3 extends over 13 amino acids. CDR3 residues: CSVTGTSVGELFF. DNA for the CDR3: TGCAGCGTTACCGGGACTAGCGTCGGGGAGCTGTTTTTT.

Only one count was recorded for this clone. The rearrangement uses TRBV7-8 and TRBJ1-4, with TRBD1 matching 7 bases. This CDR3 contains 16 residues. The J segment lost 7 bases and the V segment lost 1 base, leaving 9 bases of the junction unmatched. Germline lookup yields CDR1 SGHVS and CDR2 FQNEAQ. The CDR3 region is CASSLVGTVIGEKLFF. CDR3 DNA sequence: TGTGCCAGCAGCTTAGTCGGGACAGTCATTGGTGAAAAACTGTTTTTT.

The gene calls are TRBV19 and TRBJ2-7; 9 nucleotides agree with TRBD2. The CDR3 covers 14 residues. Germline trimming cut 6 bases from V and 1 base from J; bases unmatched to any gene: 4. Germline V lookup: CDR1 LNHDA, CDR2 SQIVND (reference sequence). CDR3 bases: TGTGCCAGTAGCCCACTAGCGGGTTCCTACGAGCAGTACTTC. Amino acid sequence: CASSPLAGSYEQYF.

The genes are TRBV28 and TRBJ2-1; the match to TRBD1 covers 10 bases. The CDR3 is 14 residues long. After removal of 6 bases from V and 10 bases from J, the junction contained 9 bases not matched to a gene. From germline, CDR1 is MDHEN and CDR2 SYDVKM. DNA of the CDR3: TGTGCCAGCAGACCCCAGACAGGGGGCTCAGAGCAGTTCTTC. Protein sequence: CASRPQTGGSEQFF.

The J gene is TRBJ2-7, the V gene TRBV5-4, with D perhaps matching TRBD1 (6 bases). Germline V gene data show CDR1 as SGHNT and CDR2 as YYREEE (reference sequence). Trimming took off 4 bases at V and 0 bases at J, with 11 bases between the two ends. There are 14 residues in the CDR3. This CDR3 is CASSVTGSSYEQYF. CDR3 DNA sequence: TGTGCCAGCAGCGTCACAGGGAGCTCCTACGAGCAGTACTTC.

The rearrangement joins TRBV11-2 to TRBJ2-1; D unresolved. The CDR3 runs 12 residues. CDR1 is SGHAT, CDR2 FQNNGV, per germline. V was cut by 5 bases and J by 10 bases, with 12 bases left in between. The CDR3 loop reads CASSPRTQEQFF. The DNA of the CDR3 is TGTGCCAGCAGCCCAAGAACACAGGAGCAGTTCTTC.

The chain has TRBV7-8 and TRBJ1-5, with D perhaps TRBD1 (6 bases). The CDR3 spans 14 residues. The V gene's germline CDR1 is SGHVS and CDR2 FQNEAQ. The V and J ends lost 6 bases and 7 bases respectively, with 16 bases between them. The CDR3 DNA sequence: TGTGCCAGCAGGAGGGACACCCGACGACAGCCCCAGCATTTT. Protein: CASRRDTRRQPQHF.

This chain links TRBV6-5 with TRBJ1-5, with a weak D call TRBD1 (5 bases). Trimming took 4 bases from V and 5 from J, leaving 12 bases between them. There are 14 residues in the CDR3. Germline V CDR1 and CDR2: MNHEY, SVGAGI. The CDR3, as DNA: TGTGCCAGCAGTTTTCGGAGGGGTGATCAGCCCCAGCATTTT. It is translated as CASSFRRGDQPQHF.

The chain links TRBV5-8 to TRBJ1-1; D possibly corresponds to TRBD1 (6 bases). The germline gives CDR1 SGHTS, CDR2 YDEGEE. The CDR3 sequence is 13 residues long. Trimming left V 3 bases short and J 8 bases short, with 14 bases between. The CDR3 is CASSSQGTIEAFF. The CDR3 DNA reads as TGTGCCAGCAGCTCGCAGGGGACAATAGAAGCTTTCTTT.

This rearrangement joins TRBV10-3 to TRBJ2-2; TRBD2 might be the D (6 bases). Deletions cut 7 bases from V and 3 bases from J, with 18 bases between. The CDR3 is 16 amino acids. Germline CDR1 is ENHRY and CDR2 is SYGVKD. This CDR3 reads CAINRGSSEHTGELFF. In DNA form, the CDR3 reads TGTGCCATCAACCGAGGGTCTAGCGAGCACACCGGGGAGCTGTTTTTT.

The chain couples TRBV27 to TRBJ2-5; 9 bases are a match to TRBD2. The junction had 7 bases not matched to a gene; V was cut back by 3 bases and J by 5 bases. Looked up from germline, CDR1 is MNHEY and CDR2 is SMNVEV (reference sequence). The CDR3 has 15 residues. The CDR3 nucleotides are TGTGCCAGCAGTTTGTTCGGCGGGAGGGGGGAGACCCAGTACTTC. Amino acid sequence: CASSLFGGRGETQYF.

The gene calls are TRBV28 and TRBJ1-2; 7 nucleotides line up with TRBD1. Trimming at V came to 7 bases and at J to 6 bases, leaving 8 bases not matched to a gene. The CDR3 totals 13 residues. Looked up from germline, CDR1 is MDHEN and CDR2 is SYDVKM. The CDR3 is CASTTGTANGYTF. CDR3 coding DNA: TGTGCCAGCACGACCGGGACAGCAAATGGCTACACCTTC.